These 15 T cell receptor beta chains were sequenced from one sample in a study of regulatory T cells in long-lasting Graves disease. Specified time point: newly diagnosed GD, antithyroid drugs for less than 3 months. With RNA extracted from PBMCs as input, the TCR library was made. Assembly of TCR beta libraries relied on iRepertoire HTBI primers together with Arm-PCR of CDR3 regions. A single record per CDR3 protein comes from TCRdb applying MiXCR to the multiplex PCR reads. The sample holds 300,000 to 400,000 distinct CDR3 sequences, about a sixth seen once. The input for sequencing was peripheral blood mononuclear cells (PBMCs), taken at new diagnosis, from a patient treated with antithyroid drugs. The receptor source for this set is a female donor with Graves disease.

This clonotype came up a few times. This sequence joins TRBV27 and TRBJ2-7, with a tentative D call TRBD1 (6 bases). Germline CDR1 MNHEY, CDR2 SMNVEV (reference sequence). V was shortened by 2 bases and J by 4 bases, with 15 bases between the two germline ends. This CDR3 is 15 amino acids long. DNA for the CDR3: TGTGCCAGCAGTTTAGTAACAGGGATCGGGTACGAGCAGTACTTC. Encoded protein: CASSLVTGIGYEQYF.

This clonotype was seen a handful of times. The chain recombines TRBV18 with TRBJ1-5; 10 bases are shared with TRBD1. In germline, CDR1 is KGHSH, CDR2 LQKENI. Trimming took 3 bases from V and 4 from J; bases not matched to a gene: 9. The CDR3 is 17 residues long. CDR3 protein: CASSPLPGQGTNQPQHF. CDR3 DNA: TGTGCCAGCTCACCCCTGCCGGGACAGGGGACGAATCAGCCCCAGCATTTT.

This clonotype was counted at least ten times. This rearrangement joins TRBV24-1 to TRBJ2-7; either TRBD1 or TRBD2 may supply D (6 bases each). V lost 4 bases and J 6 bases, leaving 18 bases between the germline ends. This CDR3 is built from 15 residues. Germline CDR1 is KGHDR and CDR2 is SFDVKD. The CDR3 coding sequence is TGTGCCACCAGTGACCCGGGGGCCGAAGAGGGCGAGCAGTACTTC. Protein sequence: CATSDPGAEEGEQYF.

The chain couples TRBV18 to TRBJ2-1; D call uncertain. The CDR3 is 17 amino acids. Germline values: CDR1 KGHSH, CDR2 LQKENI. V was trimmed by 4 bases and J by 0 bases, leaving 16 bases between them. CDR3 region: CASSRNDLPSSYNEQFF. The CDR3 region has the DNA TGTGCCAGCTCACGTAATGATCTCCCTAGCTCCTACAATGAGCAGTTCTTC.

Only a few counts were recorded for this clonotype. The rearrangement joins TRBV28 to TRBJ2-6; D remains unclear. Germline V gene lookup returns CDR1 MDHEN and CDR2 SYDVKM. The ends were cut back, 5 bases at V and 2 bases at J, with 10 bases in the middle. The CDR3 is 15 residues long. The DNA for the CDR3 is TGTGCCAGCAGTCTTCAGGTCGCTGGGGCCAACGTCCTGACTTTC. Protein: CASSLQVAGANVLTF.

This clonotype occurred many times. The V call is TRBV28, the J call TRBJ2-7; 7 positions match TRBD1. This CDR3 is 18 amino acids long. Unmatched junction bases numbered 19, after V lost 5 bases and J lost 3 bases. CDR1 MDHEN and CDR2 SYDVKM come from the germline V gene. CDR3 DNA: TGTGCCAGCAGTGACAAAAACCCCCACGGGACAGTCCTCTACGAGCAGTACTTC. It specifies CASSDKNPHGTVLYEQYF. The complete variable domain, with remaining parts taken from reference TRBV28 and TRBJ2-7, reads DVKVTQSSRYLVKRTGEKVFLECVQDMDHENMFWYRQDPGLGLRLIYFSYDVKMKEKGDIPEGYSVSREKKERFSLILESASTNQTSMYLCASSDKNPHGTVLYEQYFGPGTRLTVT.

This chain joins TRBV13 and TRBJ1-4, with 8 bases that match TRBD1. The V segment lost 5 bases and the J segment 6 bases; nucleotides outside the gene matches: 8. This CDR3 has 15 amino acids. Germline assignment: CDR1 PRHDT and CDR2 FYEKMQ (reference sequence). DNA of the CDR3: TGTGCCAGCAGCCGATCCGGGACAGGCGATGAAAAACTGTTTTTT. Its protein product is CASSRSGTGDEKLFF.

This clonotype was counted ten times or more. The chain couples TRBV28 to TRBJ2-5; D remains unclear. This CDR3 region has 13 residues. Germline V gives CDR1 MDHEN, CDR2 SYDVKM. Trimming took 6 bases from V and 5 from J, leaving 13 bases between them. CDR3 sequence reads: CASRVGIGETQYF. As DNA, the CDR3 is TGTGCCAGCAGAGTGGGGATTGGGGAGACCCAGTACTTC.

This clonotype was seen ten or more times. V usage is TRBV3-1 and J usage is TRBJ1-2; 7 nucleotides line up with TRBD1. The CDR3 covers 12 residues. Germline CDR1 is LGHDT and CDR2 is YNNKEL (reference sequence). J gave up 8 bases and V 4 bases, and 4 bases lay outside the gene matches. DNA for the CDR3: TGTGCCAGCAGCCCCAGGACAGGAGGCTACACCTTC. Translating gives CASSPRTGGYTF.

This clonotype was counted many times. The gene calls are TRBV13 and TRBJ2-1; D gene uncertain. Germline V gives CDR1 PRHDT, CDR2 FYEKMQ (reference sequence). Trimming removed 0 bases at V and 4 bases at J, with 10 bases between. The length of the CDR3 is 15 residues. CDR3 sequence: CASSLGEVEYNEQFF. The CDR3 bases are TGTGCCAGCAGCTTAGGCGAGGTGGAATACAATGAGCAGTTCTTC.

In this sample, this clonotype turned up many times. The chain links TRBV12-3 or TRBV12-4 to TRBJ2-2; 10 nucleotides align to TRBD1. This CDR3 has 19 amino acids. J was trimmed by 0 bases and V by 6 bases; bases with no gene match: 13. The CDR3 DNA reads as TGTGCCAGCAGGGGCGGGACAGGGGCTCCCTTCGCGAACACCGGGGAGCTGTTTTTT. Its protein is CASRGGTGAPFANTGELFF.

This clonotype was detected only a few times. The chain combines TRBV10-3 with TRBJ1-4; no clear D. Per the germline V gene, CDR1 is ENHRY and CDR2 is SYGVKD. V was trimmed by 8 bases and J by 8 bases, leaving 18 bases between them. The CDR3 covers 14 residues. CDR3 sequence reads: CAIGERTGEEKLFF. For the CDR3, the DNA is TGTGCCATCGGAGAGAGGACCGGAGAGGAAAAACTGTTTTTT.

This clonotype was seen repeatedly, ten times or more. The V and J genes are TRBV12-3 or TRBV12-4 and TRBJ2-5, with a possible D match to TRBD2 (5 bases). The CDR3 totals 14 residues. Trimming pared 1 base from V and 5 bases from J, leaving 11 bases between. CDR3 nucleotides: TGTGCCAGCAGTTTAGGCAGGCCGGGGGAGACCCAGTACTTC. Protein product: CASSLGRPGETQYF.

V is TRBV20-1 and J is TRBJ1-5; tentatively, D is TRBD1 (5 bases). Germline V gene lookup returns CDR1 DFQATT and CDR2 SNEGSKA (reference sequence). The CDR3 has 14 amino acids. The V gene lost 3 bases and the J gene lost 5 bases, with 14 bases spanning the gap. The CDR3 loop is CSASLWGDDQPQHF. The CDR3 region has the DNA TGCAGTGCTAGTCTTTGGGGGGATGATCAGCCCCAGCATTTT.

This clonotype was seen more than once but under ten times. The chain is built from TRBV4-1 and TRBJ1-2; D possibly corresponds to TRBD1 (5 bases). The V gene's germline CDR1 is MGHRA and CDR2 YSYEKL. Trimming cost V 0 bases and J 2 bases, with 7 bases left between them. The CDR3 sequence is 14 residues long. CDR3 nucleotide sequence: TGCGCCAGCAGCCAAGATCGACAGAACTATGGCTACACCTTC. Encoded protein: CASSQDRQNYGYTF.